This is a list of T cell receptor beta chains from one sample in a study of blood T cell repertoires in COVID-19. TCRdb's copy holds only in-frame clones and misses some; the assay was immunoSEQ multiplex PCR. The table has 200,000 to 300,000 clones, roughly four fifths seen once. Sequencing was carried out using peripheral blood. These TCRs come from a woman in her sixties or seventies with acute or convalescent COVID-19. Each CDR3 is given with its conserved first and last residue. D genes are given only for firm matches. Clone size, where shown, is once, few, many, or a class for clones that have expanded.

.,TRBV14,TRBJ1-4,.,TGTGCCAGCAGCCAGGGGGCAAGAGAAAAACTGTTTTTT,CASSQGAREKLFF
TRBD1,TRBV5-1,TRBJ1-1,.,TGCGCCAGCAGCTTAGGACAGGGGATGAACACTGAAGCTTTCTTT,CASSLGQGMNTEAFF
.,TRBV6-2/TRBV6-3,TRBJ2-7,few,TGTGCCAGCAGTTACTCGCGGCGGGGGACAAACGAGCAGTACTTC,CASSYSRRGTNEQYF
.,TRBV18,TRBJ1-2,few,TGTGCCAGCTCACTGGACAGCCAGCAGGTCTTGAGAGGCTACACCTTC,CASSLDSQQVLRGYTF
.,TRBV6-6,TRBJ1-1,.,TGTGCCAGCAGTTACGCACAGCAGAACACTGAAGCTTTCTTT,CASSYAQQNTEAFF
.,TRBV7-2,TRBJ1-2,.,TGTGCCAGCAGCCCAGGACAGTATGGCTACACCTTC,CASSPGQYGYTF
.,TRBV4-2,TRBJ1-6,.,TGTGCCAGCAGCCAAGATGTGTCCCGCGAGGAACCCCTCCACTTT,CASSQDVSREEPLHF
.,TRBV18,TRBJ1-3,few,TGTGCCAGCTCATCCCGACAGGTCTCTCTCTCTCTCTCTGGAAACACCATATATTTT,CASSSRQVSLSLSGNTIYF
.,TRBV12-3/TRBV12-4,TRBJ1-2,.,TGTGCCAGCAGTTTAAGAAGAGGTGGCTACACCTTC,CASSLRRGGYTF
.,TRBV6-2/TRBV6-3,TRBJ1-1,.,TGTGCCAGCAGTTACGGCAGGGTGTCTACTGAAGCTTTCTTT,CASSYGRVSTEAFF
.,TRBV20-1,TRBJ1-1,.,TGCAGTGCTAGTCGCACTGAAGCTTTCTTT,CSASRTEAFF
TRBD1,TRBV24-1,TRBJ2-5,.,TGTGCCACCAGTGATAACCGGGACAGACAACAAGAGACCCAGTACTTC,CATSDNRDRQQETQYF
.,TRBV7-9,TRBJ1-4,once,TGTGCCAGCAGCTCCCGGGTGGGGGGGCATGAAGAAAAACTGTTTTTT,CASSSRVGGHEEKLFF
TRBD1,TRBV9,TRBJ2-7,once,TGTGCCAGCAGCGTAGGGACAGGTTCTACCTACGAGCAGTACTTC,CASSVGTGSTYEQYF
TRBD2,TRBV2,TRBJ2-5,.,TGTGCCAGCAACCCTAGCGGGGGGGCCTGGGAGACCCAGTACTTC,CASNPSGGAWETQYF
.,TRBV11-3,TRBJ2-1,.,TGTGCCAGCAGCTTAGAGGGCGCCGAGCAGTTCTTC,CASSLEGAEQFF
.,TRBV28,TRBJ2-1,.,TGTGCCAGCAGTCCCCAGGACTCCCTCTTTTACAATGAGCAGTTCTTC,CASSPQDSLFYNEQFF